This T cell receptor beta chain was identified in a study of early T cells in non-severe SARS-CoV-2 infection (dated by TCRdb to 2020 to 2023). Some background on the complete study: Bulk RNA from unsorted whole blood was used for TCR sequencing, so alpha and beta chains could not be paired. Findings and caveats that apply to the study as a whole: VDJdb matching was skewed toward anti-spike CD8 responses, so virus-specific expansions were likely underestimated and private and CD4 specificities were missed.

A case-control design nested within a healthcare worker cohort in London, UK, was used, with weekly nasopharyngeal swab PCR tests and blood sampling performed. Healthcare workers were enrolled in the week of the UK lockdown, from 23 to 31 March 2020, and were followed every week for up to roughly 16 weeks. Receptors were amplified or captured by 5' RACE. TCRdb shows the sequencer as NextSeq 500. In the TCR library protocol, unique molecular identifiers were attached to individual cDNA molecules to correct for PCR bias and sequencing error. Sequencing covered both TCR alpha and beta chains, and within each sample the abundances of alpha and beta sequences were tightly co-correlated. In the original analysis: Decombinator V4 was used to perform V gene, J gene and CDR3 annotation of TCR sequences. Expanded TCRs were defined as changing significantly between any two time points under a Poisson model with p below 0.0001. TCR abundances were normalised to the total number of TCRs sequenced per sample and expressed as counts per million. TRAV1-2 paired with TRAJ12, TRAJ20 or TRAJ33 defined MAIT TCRs, while TRAV10 paired with TRAJ18 defined iNKT TCRs. A search of VDJdb, accessed on 1 November 2021, was run for TCRs annotated to CMV, EBV and SARS-CoV-2, with TCRs annotated for multiple antigens excluded. TCRdb reprocessing: public reads trimmed at Q25 with fastp, clones called with MiXCR, in-frame beta chains kept. Each entry merges the rows of one CDR3 protein and shows their most common DNA and genes. The V and J calls shown here were made by TCRdb, not taken from the authors' results. The sample yields about 25,000 distinct CDR3 sequences; approximately 4.5% were counted once. The ten largest clonotypes hold approximately 14% of the sample.

Many counts were recorded for this clonotype. No cognate antigen has been identified for it. There are no base qualities to consult, and no much larger clone falls within one base. The CDR3 runs 12 residues from the cysteine to the phenylalanine. Only the CDR3 portion is preserved as DNA: 36 bases, with reading frame beginning at the first base. V is clipped by 5 bases and J by 3 bases, and the sequence between their germline boundaries is 8 bases long. CDR1 SEHNR and CDR2 FQNEAQ are derived from the germline V gene (reference sequence). The sequence was collected from an adult who was a healthcare worker with PCR-confirmed SARS-CoV-2 infection or an uninfected control (not recorded which). Material for sequencing was whole blood. This chain joins TRBV7-9 to TRBJ2-7, and TRBD1 may be the D gene, going by 6 matching bases. In nucleotide form, the sequence is TGTGCCAGCAGCCAACAGGGCTACGAGCAGTACTTC. Its protein is CASSQQGYEQYF.